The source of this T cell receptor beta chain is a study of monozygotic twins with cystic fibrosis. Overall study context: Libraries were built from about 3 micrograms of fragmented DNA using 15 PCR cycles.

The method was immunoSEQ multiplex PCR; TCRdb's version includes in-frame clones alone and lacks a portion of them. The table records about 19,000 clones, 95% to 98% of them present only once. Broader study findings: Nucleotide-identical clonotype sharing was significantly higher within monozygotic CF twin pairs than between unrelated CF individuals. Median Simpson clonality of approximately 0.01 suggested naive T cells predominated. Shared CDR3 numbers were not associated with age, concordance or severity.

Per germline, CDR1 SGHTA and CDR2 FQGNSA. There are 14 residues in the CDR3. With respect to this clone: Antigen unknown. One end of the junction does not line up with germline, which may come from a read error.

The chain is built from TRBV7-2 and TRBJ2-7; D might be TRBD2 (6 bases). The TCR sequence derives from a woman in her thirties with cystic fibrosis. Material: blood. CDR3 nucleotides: TGTGCCAGCAGCCTAGCTCTGGCGGGGCACGAGCAGTACTTC. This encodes CASSLALAGHEQYF.